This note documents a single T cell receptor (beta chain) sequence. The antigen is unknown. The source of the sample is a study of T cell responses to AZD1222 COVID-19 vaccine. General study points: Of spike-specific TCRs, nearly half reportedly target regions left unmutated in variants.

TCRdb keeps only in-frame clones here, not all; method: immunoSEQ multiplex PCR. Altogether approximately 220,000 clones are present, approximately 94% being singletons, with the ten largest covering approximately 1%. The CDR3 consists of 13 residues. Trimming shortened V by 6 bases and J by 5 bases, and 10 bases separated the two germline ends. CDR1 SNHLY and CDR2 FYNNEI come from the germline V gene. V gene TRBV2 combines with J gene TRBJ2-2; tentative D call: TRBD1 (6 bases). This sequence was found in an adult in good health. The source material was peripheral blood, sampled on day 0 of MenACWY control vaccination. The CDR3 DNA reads TGTGCCAGCAGCCCACAGGGTACCGGGGAGCTGTTTTTT. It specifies CASSPQGTGELFF. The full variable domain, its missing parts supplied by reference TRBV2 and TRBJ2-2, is EPEVTQTPSHQVTQMGQEVILRCVPISNHLYFYWYRQILGQKVEFLVSFYNNEISEKSEIFDDQFSVERPDGSNFTLKIRSTKLEDSAMYFCASSPQGTGELFFGEGSRLTVL.